The subject of this entry is one T cell receptor (beta chain). The sample comes from a study of cytomegalovirus exposure and HLA in healthy donors. With 4 bases clipped from V and 3 bases from J, the junction kept 4 bases outside the gene matches. CDR3 length equals 14 residues. Germline assignment: CDR1 MGHRA and CDR2 YSYEKL. The PCR contained 60 Vbeta and 13 Jbeta primers. Measured with immunoSEQ multiplex PCR; TCRdb has only the in-frame clones, and not every one. The table shows 110,000 to 150,000 clones, with 80% occurring only once. The TCR sequence derives from a man in his forties in good health and CMV-seronegative. The sample was PBMCs. The chain links TRBV4-1 to TRBJ2-7; 9 nucleotides align to TRBD1. CDR3 bases: TGCGCCAGCAGCCCAACAGGGGGCAACTACGAGCAGTACTTC. It codes for CASSPTGGNYEQYF.